These 10 T cell receptor beta chains share one sample of origin, sequenced in a study of spatial heterogeneity in lung cancer. Time point indicated: blood at routine non-recurrence follow-up after resection. Whole RNA obtained from tumor, nontumor lung or frozen PBMC underwent sequencing without sorting. Using its own MiXCR run on the 5' RACE reads, TCRdb lists one record per CDR3 protein. The data contain around 110,000 distinct CDR3 sequences, 10% to 15% of them singletons. Specimen: PBMCs, collected at follow-up. The receptor set was obtained from a male donor with early-stage non-small cell lung cancer.

This clonotype has a handful of counts. This chain links TRBV7-9 with TRBJ1-2; no firm D call. Germline CDR1 and CDR2: SEHNR and FQNEAQ (reference sequence). The length of the CDR3 is 16 residues. With 4 bases removed from V and 3 bases from J, the gap between germline ends came to 18 bases. The CDR3 sequence: CASSSASTSVDYGYTF. CDR3 coding DNA: TGTGCCAGCAGCTCCGCCTCCACCAGCGTCGACTATGGCTACACCTTC.

This clonotype was counted a few times. The V gene is TRBV9, the J gene TRBJ2-3; D could derive from TRBD1 or TRBD2 (5 bases each). In germline, CDR1 is SGDLS, CDR2 YYNGEE. Trimming removed 2 bases from V and 2 bases from J, with 9 bases in between. This CDR3 region has 14 residues. The CDR3 spells CASSVAGTTDTQYF. Written as DNA, the CDR3 is TGTGCCAGCAGCGTGGCAGGGACCACAGATACGCAGTATTTT.

V and J are TRBV5-4 and TRBJ2-5, with a tentative D call TRBD2 (6 bases). Trimming took 4 bases from V and 2 from J, leaving 9 bases between them. CDR3 length: 13 amino acids. Germline V gives CDR1 SGHNT, CDR2 YYREEE (reference sequence). The CDR3 DNA is TGTGCCAGCAGCGTGGGACTTCAAGAGACCCAGTACTTC. Translation: CASSVGLQETQYF.

The V call is TRBV28, the J call TRBJ2-5; 11 bases map to TRBD1. There are 16 residues in the CDR3. J was trimmed by 3 bases and V by 6 bases; bases with no gene match: 9. CDR1 is MDHEN and CDR2 is SYDVKM in the germline V gene. The CDR3 reads CASSRRTGGAEETQYF. The DNA for the CDR3 is TGTGCCAGCAGCCGACGGACAGGGGGCGCGGAAGAGACCCAGTACTTC.

This clonotype was seen many times. The gene calls are TRBV12-3 or TRBV12-4 and TRBJ1-2; D possibly corresponds to TRBD1 (6 bases). The V and J ends lost 7 bases and 1 base respectively, with 13 bases between them. The CDR3 spans 14 residues. CDR3 DNA: TGTGCCAGCAACCGGGACACACTTAACTATGGCTACACCTTC. It encodes CASNRDTLNYGYTF.

Ten or more counts support this clonotype. This sequence joins TRBV29-1 and TRBJ2-5; D might be TRBD1 (5 bases). The length of the CDR3 is 14 residues. Trimming removed 4 bases from V and 5 bases from J, with 17 bases in between. CDR1 is SQVTM, CDR2 ANQGSEA, per germline. The CDR3 nucleotides are TGCAGCGTTGCAACAGGTTTAGGCCGGGAGACCCAGTACTTC. Translation gives CSVATGLGRETQYF. Supplemented by reference TRBV29-1 and TRBJ2-5, the full variable domain reads SAVISQKPSRDICQRGTSLTIQCQVDSQVTMMFWYRQQPGQSLTLIATANQGSEATYESGFVIDKFPISRPNLTFSTLTVSNMSPEDSSIYLCSVATGLGRETQYFGPGTRLLVL.

This clonotype showed up just a few times. V and J are TRBV20-1 and TRBJ2-7; TRBD1 is a possible D gene (5 bases). Deletions cut 0 bases from V and 2 bases from J, with 14 bases between. CDR1 DFQATT and CDR2 SNEGSKA come from the germline V gene (reference sequence). The CDR3 spans 15 residues. Here the CDR3 DNA reads TGCAGTGCTAGAGATGGGGCAGGGATGACCTACGAGCAGTACTTC. Its translation: CSARDGAGMTYEQYF.

This clonotype was observed a single time. The junction departs from germline at one end; a sequencing error may be responsible. The V call is TRBV6-4, the J call TRBJ2-7, with D possibly being TRBD1 (6 bases). The CDR3 loop spans 13 amino acids. Germline V gene sequence: CDR1 MRHNA, CDR2 SNTAGT. DNA of the CDR3: TGTGCCGGCAGTGTGGACAGAGGCTACGAGCAGTACTTC. Protein: CAGSVDRGYEQYF.

The CDR3 DNA reads TGTGCCAGCAGCCACCCTTCGGAGGGCCCCTTTTTAAGCTCCTACAATGAGCAGTTCTTC. The encoded protein is CASSHPSEGPFLSSYNEQFF. The chain employs TRBV4-2 and TRBJ2-1; TRBD2 might be the D (6 bases). This CDR3 spans 20 amino acids. V lost 3 bases, J lost 0 bases, and 24 bases lay in between. The germline gives CDR1 LGHNA, CDR2 YNFKEQ.

The chain uses TRBV28 and TRBJ2-5; D is unresolved. The CDR3 spans 13 residues. V was clipped by 5 bases and J by 1 base, with 8 bases between them. CDR1 MDHEN and CDR2 SYDVKM come from the germline V gene. CDR3 nucleotide sequence: TGTGCCAGCAGTAAAATTGTCCAAGAGACCCAGTACTTC. This sequence encodes CASSKIVQETQYF. The full variable domain, with the rest looked up from reference TRBV28 and TRBJ2-5, is DVKVTQSSRYLVKRTGEKVFLECVQDMDHENMFWYRQDPGLGLRLIYFSYDVKMKEKGDIPEGYSVSREKKERFSLILESASTNQTSMYLCASSKIVQETQYFGPGTRLLVL.